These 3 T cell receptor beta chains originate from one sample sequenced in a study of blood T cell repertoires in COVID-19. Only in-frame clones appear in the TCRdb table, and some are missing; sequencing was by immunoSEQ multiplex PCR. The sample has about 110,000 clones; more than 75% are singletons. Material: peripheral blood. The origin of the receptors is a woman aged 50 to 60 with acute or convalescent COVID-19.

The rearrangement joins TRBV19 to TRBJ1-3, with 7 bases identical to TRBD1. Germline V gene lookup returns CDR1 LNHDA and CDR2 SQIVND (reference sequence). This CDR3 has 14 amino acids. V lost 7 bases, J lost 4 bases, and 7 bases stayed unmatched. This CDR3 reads CASTRGTAGNTIYF. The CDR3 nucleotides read TGTGCCAGTACTCGCGGGACAGCCGGAAACACCATATATTTT.

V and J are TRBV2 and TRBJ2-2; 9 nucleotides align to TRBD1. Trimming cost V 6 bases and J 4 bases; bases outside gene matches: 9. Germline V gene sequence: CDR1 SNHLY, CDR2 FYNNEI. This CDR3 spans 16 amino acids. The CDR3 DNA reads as TGTGCCAGCAGATTCACAGGGGGCCTGGGCACCGGGGAGCTGTTTTTT. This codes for CASRFTGGLGTGELFF. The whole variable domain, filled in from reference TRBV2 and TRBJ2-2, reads EPEVTQTPSHQVTQMGQEVILRCVPISNHLYFYWYRQILGQKVEFLVSFYNNEISEKSEIFDDQFSVERPDGSNFTLKIRSTKLEDSAMYFCASRFTGGLGTGELFFGEGSRLTVL.

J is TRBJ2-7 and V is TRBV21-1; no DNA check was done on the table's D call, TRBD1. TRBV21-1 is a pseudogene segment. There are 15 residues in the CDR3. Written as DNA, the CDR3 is TGTGCCAGCAGCAAAGCGGGGACAGGGGAATACGAGCAGTACTTC. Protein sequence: CASSKAGTGEYEQYF.